The following is a T cell receptor beta chain sequence with its context. Generated by immunoSEQ multiplex PCR, the TCRdb table keeps only in-frame clones and is missing some. In the table there are 280,000 or so clones, around 88% of which are singletons. This sample is drawn from a study of blood T cell repertoires in COVID-19. Study as a whole: COVID-19 samples from acute and convalescent phases originated in the United States, Italy and Spain.

The CDR3 contains 14 residues. Germline V gives CDR1 SGHTA, CDR2 FQGNSA. The V gene end was trimmed by 1 base and the J gene end by 4 bases; junction bases not matched to a gene: 3. Among Cohort 3 donors, those recovered had two negative PCRs, clearance, or symptom resolution. This receptor was taken from a woman in her forties who had recovered from COVID-19. This chain joins TRBV7-2 and TRBJ1-2; 7 bases agree with TRBD1. What was sequenced was PBMCs or T cells enriched from blood (not recorded which). CDR3 coding DNA: TGTGCCAGCAGCTTAGGTGGGACAGCCTATGGCTACACCTTC. Its translation: CASSLGGTAYGYTF.